The 25 T cell receptor beta chains below come from one sample, sequenced in a study of OX40 agonist ivuxolimab in advanced cancers. Produced via immunoSEQ multiplex PCR; TCRdb's table is partial and in-frame only. Among about 65,000 clones listed, approximately 78% were seen once. The sequencing used CD4+ or CD8+ T cells sorted from blood, collected in a trial of the OX40 agonist ivuxolimab. These receptors were taken from an adult with an advanced solid tumor such as melanoma, head and neck, liver or kidney cancer.

For this clone: Other DNA sequences within the sample encode an identical CDR3. The chain carries TRBV18 and TRBJ2-2, with D possibly being TRBD1 (7 bases). V gave up 3 bases and J gave up 5 bases, with 13 bases separating them. The CDR3 runs to 15 residues. From germline, CDR1 is KGHSH and CDR2 LQKENI. CDR3 region: CASSPRTGGTGELFF. CDR3 nucleotides: TGTGCCAGCTCACCCCGGACAGGAGGGACCGGGGAGCTGTTTTTT. Together with reference TRBV18 and TRBJ2-2, the CDR3 gives the full variable domain: NAGVMQNPRHLVRRRGQEARLRCSPMKGHSHVYWYRQLPEEGLKFMVYLQKENIIDESGMPKERFSAEFPKEGPSILRIQQVVRGDSAAYFCASSPRTGGTGELFFGEGSRLTVL.

The chain combines TRBV7-3 with TRBJ2-1; 8 bases match TRBD2. The CDR3 is made up of 15 amino acids. The ends lost 2 bases at V and 5 bases at J; junction bases unmatched: 5. Germline-derived CDR1 and CDR2 are SGHTA and FQGTGA. CDR3 sequence reads: CASSLGAGVNNEQFF. The CDR3 region has the DNA TGTGCCAGCAGCTTAGGAGCGGGAGTTAACAATGAGCAGTTCTTC.

This chain links TRBV5-4 with TRBJ2-1, with D perhaps TRBD2 (6 bases). Germline lookup yields CDR1 SGHNT and CDR2 YYREEE (reference sequence). The CDR3 length is 13 residues. V gave up 6 bases and J gave up 4 bases, with 11 bases separating them. CDR3 sequence: CASMAGRYNEQFF. CDR3 DNA sequence: TGTGCCAGCATGGCAGGGAGGTACAATGAGCAGTTCTTC.

V gene TRBV4-3 combines with J gene TRBJ2-3, with TRBD2 matching 11 bases. J lost 0 bases, V lost 4 bases, and 6 bases had no gene match. The CDR3 has 17 amino acids. Per the germline V gene, CDR1 is LGHNA and CDR2 is YSLEER. This CDR3 is CASSPLTSGISTDTQYF. As DNA, the CDR3 is TGCGCCAGCAGCCCACTGACTAGCGGGATTAGCACAGATACGCAGTATTTT.

The chain is built from TRBV18 and TRBJ2-1, with D perhaps matching TRBD2 (6 bases). Between the trimmed V and J ends, which lost 6 bases and 6 bases, there was a span of 15 bases. The CDR3 is 14 residues long. The germline V gene encodes CDR1 KGHSH and CDR2 LQKENI. CDR3 sequence reads: CASSESGESNEQFF. The CDR3 DNA follows: TGTGCCAGCTCTGAATCGGGAGAATCCAATGAGCAGTTCTTC.

The chain links TRBV12-2 to TRBJ2-7; the D call in the table, TRBD2, was not verified against the DNA. TRBV12-2 is a pseudogene. The CDR3 is 16 residues long. CDR3 protein: CASRFASGPLAYEQYF. CDR3 coding DNA: TGTGCAAGTCGCTTTGCATCGGGTCCTTTAGCCTACGAGCAGTACTTC.

This chain uses TRBV6-1 with TRBJ1-2, with 11 nucleotides matching TRBD1. In germline, CDR1 is MNHNS, CDR2 SASEGT. The trim removed 0 bases at V and 5 bases at J, leaving 8 bases unmatched. The CDR3 runs to 17 residues. The CDR3 coding sequence is TGTGCCAGCAGTGAAGCTAACTACGGACAGGGGGCATATGGCTACACCTTC. Residues: CASSEANYGQGAYGYTF.

The chain is built from TRBV27 and TRBJ1-5; maybe TRBD1 (6 bases). Per germline, CDR1 MNHEY and CDR2 SMNVEV (reference sequence). V was clipped by 5 bases and J by 2 bases, with 10 bases between them. The CDR3 has 14 amino acids. As DNA, the CDR3 is TGTGCCAGCAGTCCCCCAGGGGGCAATCAGCCCCAGCATTTT. This sequence encodes CASSPPGGNQPQHF.

The rearrangement links TRBV13 to TRBJ1-3, with D hard to call. V gave up 3 bases and J gave up 0 bases, with 6 bases separating them. This CDR3 contains 14 residues. Germline V gene lookup returns CDR1 PRHDT and CDR2 FYEKMQ (reference sequence). In DNA form, the CDR3 reads TGTGCCAGCAGCTTTTGGAGCTCTGGAAACACCATATATTTT. Translating it yields CASSFWSSGNTIYF.

The J gene is TRBJ2-2, the V gene TRBV7-9, with D unresolved. There are 13 residues in the CDR3. Germline V gene sequence: CDR1 SEHNR, CDR2 FQNEAQ (reference sequence). Trimming took off 5 bases at V and 7 bases at J, with 11 bases between the two ends. CDR3 amino acids: CASSPVGLGELFF. The CDR3 bases are TGTGCCAGCAGCCCAGTAGGGCTCGGGGAGCTGTTTTTT.

The gene calls are TRBV5-1 and TRBJ2-1; TRBD2 matches at 15 bases. Germline V gene lookup returns CDR1 SGHRS and CDR2 YFSETQ. With V trimmed by 4 bases and J by 13 bases, 3 bases remained unmatched. This CDR3 has 13 amino acids. CDR3 sequence (DNA): TGCGCCAGCAGCCAGGGACTAGCGGGAGGTCAGTTCTTC. Translated, it gives CASSQGLAGGQFF.

The V gene is TRBV4-2, the J gene TRBJ1-2; no definite D call. The ends were cut back, 0 bases at V and 3 bases at J, with 14 bases in the middle. The CDR3 is made up of 16 amino acids. Per the germline V gene, CDR1 is LGHNA and CDR2 is YNFKEQ. In DNA form, the CDR3 reads TGTGCCAGCAGCCAAGAAGAAGGAGACGGCCACTATGGCTACACCTTC. This codes for CASSQEEGDGHYGYTF.

V gene TRBV9 combines with J gene TRBJ2-5; 7 nucleotides agree with TRBD1. Looked up from germline, CDR1 is SGDLS and CDR2 is YYNGEE. The CDR3 is made up of 14 amino acids. J was trimmed by 5 bases and V by 2 bases; bases with no gene match: 6. The CDR3 region is CASSVTGTDETQYF. The CDR3 DNA sequence: TGTGCCAGCAGCGTGACCGGGACAGATGAGACCCAGTACTTC.

The genes are TRBV2 and TRBJ2-3; D gene uncertain. Germline CDR1 and CDR2: SNHLY and FYNNEI. Trimming removed 2 bases at V and 6 bases at J, with 12 bases between. The CDR3 loop spans 14 amino acids. The DNA for the CDR3 is TGTGCCAGCAGTGAATCCGAATCGCGGGATACGCAGTATTTT. As protein: CASSESESRDTQYF.

V is TRBV4-1 and J is TRBJ2-7; TRBD2 might be the D (6 bases). The length of the CDR3 is 15 residues. Germline CDR1 and CDR2: MGHRA and YSYEKL. The V end was cut by 1 base, the J end by 0 bases, with 10 bases between. Here the CDR3 DNA reads TGCGCCAGCAGCCAAGGGCTAGCGTTCTCCTACGAGCAGTACTTC. This translates into CASSQGLAFSYEQYF.

The chain joins TRBV7-9 to TRBJ2-1; 7 positions agree with TRBD2. V lost 4 bases to trimming and J lost 0 bases; unmatched junction nucleotides: 6. The CDR3 covers 16 residues. Germline V gene data show CDR1 as SEHNR and CDR2 as FQNEAQ (reference sequence). Written as DNA, the CDR3 is TGTGCCAGCAGCTCGCTTAGCGGGTTCTCCTACAATGAGCAGTTCTTC. Its translation is CASSSLSGFSYNEQFF.

This chain joins TRBV9 and TRBJ2-7; no clear D. The V and J ends lost 3 bases and 6 bases respectively, with 13 bases between them. Germline CDR1 is SGDLS and CDR2 is YYNGEE. The CDR3 is 13 amino acids. This CDR3 is CASSGNPSSEQYF. CDR3 sequence (DNA): TGTGCCAGCAGCGGTAATCCTAGTTCCGAGCAGTACTTC.

CDR3 in amino acids: CASSETGDKNIQYF. CDR3 sequence (DNA): TGTGCCAGCAGCGAGACAGGGGACAAAAACATTCAGTACTTC. V usage is TRBV6-1 and J usage is TRBJ2-4; 8 bases match TRBD1. Germline loops: CDR1 MNHNS, CDR2 SASEGT. J gave up 3 bases and V 6 bases, and 4 bases lay outside the gene matches. The CDR3 sequence is 14 residues long.

The J gene is TRBJ2-2, the V gene TRBV2; D ambiguous. Germline V gene sequence: CDR1 SNHLY, CDR2 FYNNEI. V dropped 3 bases and J dropped 6 bases, with 8 bases sitting between them. The CDR3 has 13 amino acids. The CDR3 loop reads CASSDERAGELFF. The CDR3 DNA follows: TGTGCCAGCAGTGATGAGCGCGCCGGGGAGCTGTTTTTT.

V gene TRBV6-5 combines with J gene TRBJ1-1, with no clear D. This CDR3 contains 15 residues. Germline lookup yields CDR1 MNHEY and CDR2 SVGAGI. The V and J ends lost 5 bases and 6 bases respectively, with 19 bases between them. The CDR3 sequence: CASSQGLLDLAEAFF. The CDR3 region has the DNA TGTGCCAGCAGTCAAGGACTGTTGGATTTGGCTGAAGCTTTCTTT.

This sequence joins TRBV7-6 and TRBJ1-1; D not certain. This CDR3 is 13 amino acids long. Germline CDR1 reads SGHVS; CDR2 reads FNYEAQ. Trimming stripped 2 bases from V and 0 bases from J, with 4 bases between. This CDR3 reads CASSLQLNTEAFF. For the CDR3, the DNA is TGTGCCAGCAGCTTACAATTGAACACTGAAGCTTTCTTT.

The CDR3 nucleotides read TGTGCCAGCAGTGAAGTTAGGACAGGGAGCAATTCACCCCTCCACTTT. Its translation: CASSEVRTGSNSPLHF. V is TRBV2 and J is TRBJ1-6, with TRBD1 matching over 8 bases. There are 16 residues in the CDR3. J was trimmed by 7 bases and V by 1 base; bases with no gene match: 6. From germline, CDR1 is SNHLY and CDR2 FYNNEI.

V and J are TRBV2 and TRBJ2-7; D call uncertain. Trimming left V 5 bases short and J 3 bases short, with 8 bases between. The CDR3 length is 12 residues. Germline CDR1 is SNHLY and CDR2 is FYNNEI. The chain's CDR3 is CASSSPGYEQYF. CDR3 DNA sequence: TGTGCCAGCAGTTCCCCGGGCTACGAGCAGTACTTC. Complete variable domain (other parts from reference TRBV2 and TRBJ2-7): EPEVTQTPSHQVTQMGQEVILRCVPISNHLYFYWYRQILGQKVEFLVSFYNNEISEKSEIFDDQFSVERPDGSNFTLKIRSTKLEDSAMYFCASSSPGYEQYFGPGTRLTVT.

The chain combines TRBV30 with TRBJ2-3; TRBD2 aligns across 8 bases. V was pared by 1 base and J by 0 bases, with 3 bases of the junction left unmatched. CDR1 is GTSNPN, CDR2 SVGIG, per germline (reference sequence). This CDR3 contains 15 residues. The CDR3 DNA follows: TGTGCCTGGAGTGGGGCTAGCGGGAGCACAGATACGCAGTATTTT. It is translated as CAWSGASGSTDTQYF. The whole variable domain, remainder taken from reference TRBV30 and TRBJ2-3, is SQTIHQWPATLVQPVGSPLSLECTVEGTSNPNLYWYRQAAGRGLQLLFYSVGIGQISSEVPQNLSASRPQDRQFILSSKKLLLSDSGFYLCAWSGASGSTDTQYFGPGTRLTVL.

CDR3 DNA sequence: TGTGCCACCAGCACGCAAAGGCCAGCGGGGGCAGGGTACAATGAGCAGTTCTTC. Encoded protein: CATSTQRPAGAGYNEQFF. The J gene is TRBJ2-1, the V gene TRBV15, with 8 positions matching TRBD2. V lost 4 bases to trimming and J lost 4 bases; unmatched junction nucleotides: 15. Looked up from germline, CDR1 is LNHNV and CDR2 is YYDKDF (reference sequence). CDR3 length: 18 residues.